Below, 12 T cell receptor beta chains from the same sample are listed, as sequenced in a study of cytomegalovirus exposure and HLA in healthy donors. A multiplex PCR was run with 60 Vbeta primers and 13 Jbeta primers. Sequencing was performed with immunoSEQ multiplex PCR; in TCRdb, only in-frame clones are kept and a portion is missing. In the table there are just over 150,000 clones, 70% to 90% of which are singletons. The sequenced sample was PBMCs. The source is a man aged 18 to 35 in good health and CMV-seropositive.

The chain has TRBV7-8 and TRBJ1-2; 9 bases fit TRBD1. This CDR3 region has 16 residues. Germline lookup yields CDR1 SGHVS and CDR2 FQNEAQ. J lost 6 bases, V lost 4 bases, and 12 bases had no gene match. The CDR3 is CASSSNPGQGGNGYTF. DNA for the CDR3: TGTGCCAGCAGCTCCAACCCGGGACAGGGAGGAAATGGCTACACCTTC.

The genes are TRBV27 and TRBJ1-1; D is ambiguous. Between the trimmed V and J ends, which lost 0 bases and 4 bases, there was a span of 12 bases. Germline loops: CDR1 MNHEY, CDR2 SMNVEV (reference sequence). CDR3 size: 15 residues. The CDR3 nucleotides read TGTGCCAGCAGTTTATCGATAGGCGGCGGCACTGAAGCTTTCTTT. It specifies CASSLSIGGGTEAFF.

As DNA, the CDR3 is TGTGCCAGCAGCGTAGAACTCTTGAACACCGGGGAGCTGTTTTTT. Protein product: CASSVELLNTGELFF. V is TRBV9 and J is TRBJ2-2, with D unclear. Germline V gene sequence: CDR1 SGDLS, CDR2 YYNGEE. Trimming took 0 bases from V and 1 from J, leaving 7 bases between them. The CDR3 length is 15 residues.

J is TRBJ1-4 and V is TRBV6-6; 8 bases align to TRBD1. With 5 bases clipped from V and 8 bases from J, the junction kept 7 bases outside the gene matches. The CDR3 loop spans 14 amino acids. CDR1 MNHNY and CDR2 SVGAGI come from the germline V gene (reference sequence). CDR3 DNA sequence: TGTGCCAGCAGTCAGGACAGGGAGGGGGAAAAACTGTTTTTT. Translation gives CASSQDREGEKLFF.

The DNA of the CDR3 is TGTGCCAGCAGCTTAGGAGGGGAGGGTTCACCCCTCCACTTT. Protein product: CASSLGGEGSPLHF. The genes are TRBV7-3 and TRBJ1-6; D is possibly TRBD1 (5 bases). The germline V and J ends were trimmed by 2 bases and 9 bases, with 11 bases remaining between them. The CDR3 runs 14 residues. CDR1 SGHTA and CDR2 FQGTGA come from the germline V gene.

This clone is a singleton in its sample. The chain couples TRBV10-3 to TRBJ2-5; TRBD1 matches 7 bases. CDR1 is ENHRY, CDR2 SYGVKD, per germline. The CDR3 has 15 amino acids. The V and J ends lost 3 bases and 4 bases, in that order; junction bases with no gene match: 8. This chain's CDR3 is CAISDEMTGTETQYF. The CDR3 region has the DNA TGTGCCATCAGTGACGAGATGACAGGGACAGAGACCCAGTACTTC.

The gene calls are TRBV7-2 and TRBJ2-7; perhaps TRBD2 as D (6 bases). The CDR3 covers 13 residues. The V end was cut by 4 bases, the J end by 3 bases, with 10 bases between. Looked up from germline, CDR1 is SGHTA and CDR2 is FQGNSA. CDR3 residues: CASSSPGGYEQYF. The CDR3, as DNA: TGTGCCAGCAGCTCCCCCGGGGGCTACGAGCAGTACTTC.

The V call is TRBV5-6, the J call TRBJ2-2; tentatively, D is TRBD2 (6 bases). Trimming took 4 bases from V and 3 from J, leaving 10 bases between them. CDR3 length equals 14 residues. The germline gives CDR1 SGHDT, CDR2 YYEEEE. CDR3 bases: TGTGCCAGCAGCCGGGGGACCTACACCGGGGAGCTGTTTTTT. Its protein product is CASSRGTYTGELFF.

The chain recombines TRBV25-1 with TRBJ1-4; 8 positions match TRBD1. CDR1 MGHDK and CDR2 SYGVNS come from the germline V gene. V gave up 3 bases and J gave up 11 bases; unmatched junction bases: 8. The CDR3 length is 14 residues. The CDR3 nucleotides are TGTGCCAGCAGTGATGACAGGGGAGAAGGGAAACTGTTTTTT. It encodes CASSDDRGEGKLFF.

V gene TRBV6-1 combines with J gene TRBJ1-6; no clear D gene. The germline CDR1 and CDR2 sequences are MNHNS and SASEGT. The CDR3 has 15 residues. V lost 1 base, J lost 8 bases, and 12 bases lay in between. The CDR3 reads CASSEVGIMDSPLHF. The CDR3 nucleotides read TGTGCCAGCAGTGAAGTCGGGATTATGGATTCACCCCTCCACTTT.

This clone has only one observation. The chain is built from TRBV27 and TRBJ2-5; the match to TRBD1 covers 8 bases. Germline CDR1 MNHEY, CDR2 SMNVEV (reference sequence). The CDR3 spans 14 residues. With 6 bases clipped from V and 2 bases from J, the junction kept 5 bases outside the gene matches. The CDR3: CASSLTGEQETQYF. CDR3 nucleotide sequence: TGTGCCAGCAGCCTGACAGGGGAGCAAGAGACCCAGTACTTC.

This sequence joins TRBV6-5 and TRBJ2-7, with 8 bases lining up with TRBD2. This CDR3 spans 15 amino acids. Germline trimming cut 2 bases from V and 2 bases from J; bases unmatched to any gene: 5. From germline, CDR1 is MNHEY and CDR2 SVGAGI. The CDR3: CASSYETSVAYEQYF. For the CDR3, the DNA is TGTGCCAGCAGTTACGAGACTAGCGTTGCCTACGAGCAGTACTTC.